The next 32 T cell receptor beta chains were all read from a single sample in a study of post-analysis software for immune sequencing data. These receptors' antigens are unknown. Prepared TCR beta cDNA libraries contained unique molecular identifiers. Each CDR3 protein is one row after TCRdb ran MiXCR on the PCR reads. In the table there are hundreds of thousands of distinct CDR3 sequences, about 57% of which are singletons. Study results and caveats: The five TRBV segments detected at higher frequency in patients than in controls included TRBV5-6, TRBV5-1 and TRBV20-1.

Sequenced material: blood. Receptors were obtained from a girl between 10 and 17 years old with multiple sclerosis.

The chain couples TRBV15 to TRBJ2-7; D is uncertain. Trimming shortened V by 8 bases and J by 6 bases, and 23 bases separated the two germline ends. This CDR3 has 15 amino acids. Germline-derived CDR1 and CDR2 are LNHNV and YYDKDF (reference sequence). CDR3 amino acids: CATVAPGSPSSEQYF. The DNA for the CDR3 is TGTGCCACCGTCGCACCGGGTTCCCCTTCTTCCGAGCAGTACTTC.

This clonotype has a handful of counts. The chain links TRBV29-1 to TRBJ2-4; unclear D gene. From germline, CDR1 is SQVTM and CDR2 ANQGSEA. V lost 1 base and J 3 bases, leaving 10 bases between the germline ends. This CDR3 spans 14 amino acids. The CDR3 reads CSVEGVVDKNIQYF. The CDR3 bases are TGCAGCGTTGAAGGAGTTGTGGACAAAAACATTCAGTACTTC.

The rearrangement uses TRBV20-1 and TRBJ2-3; 10 bases are shared with TRBD2. Germline V gene data show CDR1 as DFQATT and CDR2 as SNEGSKA (reference sequence). The ends lost 1 base at V and 4 bases at J; junction bases unmatched: 11. The CDR3 runs to 17 residues. The CDR3 region has the DNA TGCAGTGCTAGAGGGGGTGGGCGAGCGGGAGGGTCAGATACGCAGTATTTT. Translating it yields CSARGGGRAGGSDTQYF.

Only a few counts were recorded for this clonotype. V usage is TRBV11-2 and J usage is TRBJ2-5; D may correspond to TRBD1 or TRBD2 (5 bases each). Germline loops: CDR1 SGHAT, CDR2 FQNNGV. CDR3 length: 16 amino acids. V was clipped by 0 bases and J by 5 bases, with 16 bases between them. The CDR3 is CASSLDEGRAHETQYF. In nucleotides, the CDR3 is TGTGCCAGCAGCTTAGACGAGGGCAGGGCGCATGAGACCCAGTACTTC.

This clonotype was picked up a small number of times. The rearrangement links TRBV5-5 to TRBJ2-1; TRBD2 agrees at 13 bases. Per germline, CDR1 SGHKS and CDR2 YYEKEE (reference sequence). Trimming at V came to 1 base and at J to 7 bases, leaving 2 bases not matched to a gene. The CDR3 spans 15 residues. The CDR3 DNA reads TGTGCCAGCAGCTTGTGGGGACTAGCGGGGAATGAGCAGTTCTTC. Translated: CASSLWGLAGNEQFF.

This clonotype was seen a handful of times. This chain links TRBV4-1 with TRBJ2-5, with 7 bases fitting TRBD1. This CDR3 contains 16 residues. The germline CDR1 and CDR2 sequences are MGHRA and YSYEKL. Trimming removed 1 base from V and 3 bases from J; junction bases left unmatched: 8. The CDR3 loop reads CASSQVGRGWEETQYF. As DNA, the CDR3 is TGCGCCAGCAGCCAAGTCGGCAGGGGGTGGGAAGAGACCCAGTACTTC.

Concerning this clonotype itself: One end of the junction varies from germline; a read error may be responsible. The genes are TRBV12-3 or TRBV12-4 and TRBJ2-7; TRBD1 matches 9 bases. The CDR3 sequence is 15 residues long. For the CDR3, the DNA is TGTGCCAGCAGTTTCTACAGGGGGCGAGGCTACGAGGAGTACTTC. Protein: CASSFYRGRGYEEYF.

The gene calls are TRBV29-1 and TRBJ2-3; TRBD1 matches at 8 bases. The CDR3 length is 15 residues. Trimming took 6 bases from V and 1 from J; bases not matched to a gene: 9. Germline loops: CDR1 SQVTM, CDR2 ANQGSEA. As DNA, the CDR3 is TGCAGCGTCGAGCACCCGGGACAGGGCACAGATACGCAGTATTTT. Residues: CSVEHPGQGTDTQYF.

This rearrangement joins TRBV4-1 to TRBJ1-4, with D maybe TRBD1 (6 bases). Germline V gene lookup returns CDR1 MGHRA and CDR2 YSYEKL. The V end was cut by 1 base, the J end by 7 bases, with 16 bases between. The CDR3 runs 16 residues. CDR3 coding DNA: TGCGCCAGCAGCCAAGCCGTCCAGGGGTCGGCTGAAAAACTGTTTTTT. This gives the protein CASSQAVQGSAEKLFF.

Worth noting for this clonotype: With a much larger clone just one base away, this may be a read error. V and J are TRBV5-1 and TRBJ2-7, with 7 bases fitting TRBD1. This CDR3 has 12 amino acids. Trimming took 4 bases from V and 5 from J; bases not matched to a gene: 3. Germline CDR1 reads SGHRS; CDR2 reads YFSETQ. The CDR3 sequence is CASSPTGNEQYF. The CDR3 DNA reads TGCGCCAGCAGCCCGACAGGGAACGAGCAGTACTTC. The full variable domain, completed using reference TRBV5-1 and TRBJ2-7, is KAGVTQTPRYLIKTRGQQVTLSCSPISGHRSVSWYQQTPGQGLQFLFEYFSETQRNKGNFPGRFSGRQFSNSRSEMNVSTLELGDSALYLCASSPTGNEQYFGPGTRLTVT.

This clonotype was seen more than once but under ten times. The rearrangement uses TRBV7-9 and TRBJ2-5; the D call may be TRBD1 or TRBD2 (5 bases each). This CDR3 comprises 15 residues. Trimming removed 1 base at V and 5 bases at J, with 14 bases between. The germline gives CDR1 SEHNR, CDR2 FQNEAQ (reference sequence). The DNA of the CDR3 is TGTGCCAGCAGCTTAGTACGAGGGGCGGAGGAGACCCAGTACTTC. This encodes CASSLVRGAEETQYF. Using reference TRBV7-9 and TRBJ2-5 for the parts outside the CDR3, the full variable domain is DTGVSQNPRHKITKRGQNVTFRCDPISEHNRLYWYRQTLGQGPEFLTYFQNEAQLEKSRLLSDRFSAERPKGSFSTLEIQRTEQGDSAMYLCASSLVRGAEETQYFGPGTRLLVL.

This clonotype has just a few counts. The chain recombines TRBV4-1 with TRBJ2-7; D is ambiguous. Germline V CDR1 and CDR2: MGHRA, YSYEKL. V was shortened by 1 base and J by 3 bases, with 13 bases between the two germline ends. The CDR3 is 15 residues long. Here the CDR3 DNA reads TGCGCCAGCAGCCAAGTTGGGCTGGGTGGCTACGAGCAGTACTTC. Amino acid sequence: CASSQVGLGGYEQYF.

The chain is built from TRBV20-1 and TRBJ2-7, with a possible D match to TRBD2 (6 bases). The CDR3 has 10 amino acids. V was trimmed by 6 bases and J by 5 bases, leaving 8 bases between them. Looked up from germline, CDR1 is DFQATT and CDR2 is SNEGSKA (reference sequence). The DNA of the CDR3 is TGCAGTGCCACTAGCAACGAGCAGTACTTC. Residues: CSATSNEQYF.

This sequence joins TRBV27 and TRBJ1-1; a weak D match, TRBD1 (6 bases). Germline V CDR1 and CDR2: MNHEY, SMNVEV (reference sequence). This CDR3 contains 14 residues. Trimming pared 5 bases from V and 5 bases from J, leaving 15 bases between. The CDR3 reads CASSMIQGRTEAFF. The CDR3 coding sequence is TGTGCCAGCAGTATGATACAGGGACGGACTGAAGCTTTCTTT.

The table lists this clonotype with a few counts. The J gene is TRBJ2-4, the V gene TRBV12-3 or TRBV12-4, with a weak D call TRBD2 (5 bases). V shed 1 base and J shed 1 base, with 14 bases lying between them. The CDR3 length is 17 residues. CDR3 region: CASSLDEGFMAKNIQYF. The CDR3 DNA sequence: TGTGCCAGCAGTTTAGACGAGGGCTTTATGGCCAAAAACATTCAGTACTTC.

This clonotype appeared once. CDR3 protein: CAISTGRQETQYF. The DNA of the CDR3 is TGTGCCATCAGTACAGGGAGGCAAGAGACCCAGTACTTC. This chain connects TRBV10-3 to TRBJ2-5; possibly TRBD1 or TRBD2 for D (6 bases each). Trimming left V 5 bases short and J 2 bases short, with 9 bases between. Germline CDR1 is ENHRY and CDR2 is SYGVKD. The CDR3 is 13 residues long.

This chain connects TRBV28 to TRBJ1-4; D gene uncertain. This CDR3 is 13 amino acids long. V shed 4 bases and J shed 7 bases, with 10 bases lying between them. Germline CDR1 is MDHEN and CDR2 is SYDVKM. Here the CDR3 reads CASSSERGEKLFF. CDR3 bases: TGTGCCAGCAGTTCCGAGCGCGGTGAAAAACTGTTTTTT. The full variable domain, in which reference TRBV28 and TRBJ1-4 provide the parts outside the CDR3, is DVKVTQSSRYLVKRTGEKVFLECVQDMDHENMFWYRQDPGLGLRLIYFSYDVKMKEKGDIPEGYSVSREKKERFSLILESASTNQTSMYLCASSSERGEKLFFGSGTQLSVL.

This clonotype was counted only a few times. The chain is built from TRBV20-1 and TRBJ2-3, with 10 bases that match TRBD2. Germline assignment: CDR1 DFQATT and CDR2 SNEGSKA (reference sequence). After removal of 3 bases from V and 2 bases from J, the junction contained 5 bases not matched to a gene. The CDR3 has 15 residues. This chain's CDR3 is CSASHSGRPTDTQYF. CDR3 nucleotide sequence: TGCAGTGCTAGTCATAGCGGGAGGCCCACAGATACGCAGTATTTT.

This chain joins TRBV5-1 and TRBJ2-3; no clear D. Trimming removed 4 bases from V and 5 bases from J, with 17 bases in between. This CDR3 is built from 15 residues. Per germline, CDR1 SGHRS and CDR2 YFSETQ. CDR3 coding DNA: TGCGCCAGCAGCAACCCGGGTCCCCTGGGAGATACGCAGTATTTT. Protein product: CASSNPGPLGDTQYF. The complete variable domain, with remaining parts taken from reference TRBV5-1 and TRBJ2-3, reads KAGVTQTPRYLIKTRGQQVTLSCSPISGHRSVSWYQQTPGQGLQFLFEYFSETQRNKGNFPGRFSGRQFSNSRSEMNVSTLELGDSALYLCASSNPGPLGDTQYFGPGTRLTVL.

V usage is TRBV4-1 and J usage is TRBJ2-7; 9 bases fit TRBD2. Per germline, CDR1 MGHRA and CDR2 YSYEKL. The V and J ends lost 0 bases and 2 bases, in that order; junction bases with no gene match: 8. The CDR3 is 17 residues long. DNA of the CDR3: TGCGCCAGCAGCCAAGAAGACTTGGCTAGCGGGACCTACGAGCAGTACTTC. The encoded protein is CASSQEDLASGTYEQYF.

This sequence joins TRBV6-1 and TRBJ2-1; TRBD2 is a possible D gene (6 bases). The CDR3 spans 16 residues. Germline CDR1 and CDR2: MNHNS and SASEGT. The V end was cut by 1 base, the J end by 2 bases, with 12 bases between. The CDR3 DNA reads as TGTGCCAGCAGTGAAGAGGGGACTTCCCCCTACAATGAGCAGTTCTTC. It is translated as CASSEEGTSPYNEQFF.

CDR3 DNA: TGTGCCAGCAGCCAAGAGGGGCGGGCCTTCACAGATACGCAGTATTTT. This codes for CASSQEGRAFTDTQYF. The genes are TRBV3-1 and TRBJ2-3; either TRBD1 or TRBD2 may fit D (5 bases each). Germline assignment: CDR1 LGHDT and CDR2 YNNKEL (reference sequence). The CDR3 extends over 16 amino acids. Trimming removed 0 bases from V and 2 bases from J, with 12 bases in between.

The V and J genes are TRBV20-1 and TRBJ2-7; 7 bases match TRBD2. Germline V gives CDR1 DFQATT, CDR2 SNEGSKA (reference sequence). The CDR3 is made up of 12 amino acids. V shed 2 bases and J 10 bases; nucleotides not matched to a gene: 8. The CDR3 DNA follows: TGCAGTGCTAGAAAGGGGAGGGAGATCCAGTACTTC. It translates to CSARKGREIQYF.

This clonotype turned up a few times. In DNA form, the CDR3 reads TGCAGTGCTAGAGCCCCGGACAGGGCCTACGAGCAGTACTTC. It encodes CSARAPDRAYEQYF. V gene TRBV20-1 combines with J gene TRBJ2-7; 8 nucleotides line up with TRBD1. The CDR3 length is 14 residues. J was trimmed by 2 bases and V by 1 base; bases with no gene match: 4. CDR1 DFQATT and CDR2 SNEGSKA come from the germline V gene (reference sequence).

The chain links TRBV20-1 to TRBJ2-1, with 10 bases fitting TRBD2. Germline V gene data show CDR1 as DFQATT and CDR2 as SNEGSKA (reference sequence). This CDR3 region has 17 residues. J gave up 0 bases and V 4 bases, and 9 bases lay outside the gene matches. Written as DNA, the CDR3 is TGCAGTGCTACCCCGAGGCTAGCGGGGGTCTCCTACAATGAGCAGTTCTTC. Encoded protein: CSATPRLAGVSYNEQFF.

The chain links TRBV20-1 to TRBJ2-7, with a tentative D call TRBD1 (6 bases). This CDR3 has 13 amino acids. V was shortened by 6 bases and J by 4 bases, with 16 bases between the two germline ends. In germline, CDR1 is DFQATT, CDR2 SNEGSKA (reference sequence). The CDR3 is CSATTGISYEQYF. The CDR3 nucleotides are TGCAGTGCAACTACAGGGATCTCATACGAGCAGTACTTC.

This clonotype has just a few counts. This chain connects TRBV20-1 to TRBJ2-3, with D unresolved. In germline, CDR1 is DFQATT, CDR2 SNEGSKA (reference sequence). Trimming cost V 3 bases and J 0 bases, with 7 bases left between them. The CDR3 loop spans 13 amino acids. The CDR3 DNA sequence: TGCAGTGCTAGCCGGCGGAGCACAGATACGCAGTATTTT. The encoded protein is CSASRRSTDTQYF.

The table lists this clonotype with a few counts. The chain recombines TRBV18 with TRBJ2-7, with D unclear. Trimming removed 2 bases at V and 4 bases at J, with 15 bases between. Germline V gives CDR1 KGHSH, CDR2 LQKENI. This CDR3 comprises 15 residues. The CDR3 DNA sequence: TGTGCCAGCTCACCATACACCGCCAAAAGTTACGAGCAGTACTTC. It codes for CASSPYTAKSYEQYF.

Details on this clonotype: A junction boundary mismatches the germline segment, possibly from a read error. The chain is built from TRBV15 and TRBJ2-7, with D hard to call. The length of the CDR3 is 15 residues. Germline V gives CDR1 LNHNV, CDR2 YYDKDF (reference sequence). This CDR3 reads CATKHSLTDSHEQYF. In nucleotides, the CDR3 is TGTGCCACCAAGCACAGTCTTACAGACTCCCACGAGCAGTACTTC.

The V gene is TRBV5-1, the J gene TRBJ2-1, with no clear D. Trimming cost V 4 bases and J 4 bases, with 12 bases left between them. From germline, CDR1 is SGHRS and CDR2 YFSETQ. The CDR3 runs to 14 residues. CDR3 bases: TGCGCCAGCAGCCTGACCGCTGTGTACAATGAGCAGTTCTTC. The encoded protein is CASSLTAVYNEQFF.

This clonotype was seen only a few times. The gene calls are TRBV5-1 and TRBJ2-3, with no clear D. Between the trimmed V and J ends, which lost 9 bases and 5 bases, there was a span of 25 bases. Per germline, CDR1 SGHRS and CDR2 YFSETQ. The CDR3 is 16 amino acids. CDR3 nucleotide sequence: TGCGCCACCCAGCCCTTCGGGCCTACTGGTGGAGATACGCAGTATTTT. Protein: CATQPFGPTGGDTQYF.

In this sample, this clonotype turned up a few times. V gene TRBV6-2 or TRBV6-3 combines with J gene TRBJ2-6; D call uncertain. V lost 7 bases to trimming and J lost 0 bases, with 13 bases between them. Germline assignment: CDR1 MNHEY and CDR2 SVGEGT. The CDR3 consists of 16 residues. The CDR3 spells CASTTQFHSGANVLTF. CDR3 DNA: TGTGCCAGCACCACCCAGTTCCACTCTGGGGCCAACGTCCTGACTTTC.